This is a list of T cell receptor beta chains from one sample in a study of blood T cell repertoires in COVID-19. Measured with immunoSEQ multiplex PCR; TCRdb has only the in-frame clones, and not every one. The sample has roughly 100,000 clones, approximately 77% seen once. Sequenced input: peripheral blood. The receptors were gathered from a woman older than 75 with acute or convalescent COVID-19. The CDR3 runs from the conserved cysteine through the conserved F or W. Each record gives: J gene, clone size, D gene, V gene, CDR3 DNA, CDR3 protein. The D gene is left open where the match is weak. The listing skips clone size in some rows; elsewhere it reads once, few, many or a size class.

>TRBJ2-5|.|.|TRBV5-1
TGCGCCAGCAGCTTCACTAGGCAAGAGACCCAGTACTTC
CASSFTRQETQYF
>TRBJ1-3|few|.|TRBV7-9
TGTGCCAGCAGCCCGGACGGGGGTATTAGAAACACCATATATTTT
CASSPDGGIRNTIYF
>TRBJ1-2|few|TRBD1|TRBV5-1
TGCGCCAGCAGCTTGGCCCGGGACAGGTGGGATGGCTACACCTTC
CASSLARDRWDGYTF
>TRBJ1-1|few|.|TRBV7-8
TGTGCCAGCAGCTTAACCGAGGGTACGGAAGCTTTCTTT
CASSLTEGTEAFF
>TRBJ2-5|.|TRBD2|TRBV3-1/TRBV3-2
TGTGCCAGCAGCCAAGAGGGGGGGGGAACCCAGTACTTC
CASSQEGGGTQYF
>TRBJ1-5|.|TRBD1|TRBV2
TGTGCCAGCTGGACAGGGCTCTCGAATCAGCCCCAGCATTTT
CASWTGLSNQPQHF
>TRBJ2-2|.|.|TRBV29-1
TGCAGCGTTGAAAGGCCAGGGCGCACCGGGGAGCTGTTTTTT
CSVERPGRTGELFF
>TRBJ1-5|.|.|TRBV19
TGTGCCAGTAGCGGACAGAGCAATCAGCCCCAGCATTTT
CASSGQSNQPQHF
>TRBJ1-2|.|.|TRBV3-1/TRBV3-2
TGTGCCAGCAGCCAAGCGGGACCTGGACAGTATGGCTACACCTTC
CASSQAGPGQYGYTF
>TRBJ2-7|.|.|TRBV18
TGTGCCAGCTCACCCCCGAGGGGGGGGAGCTACGAGCAGTACTTC
CASSPPRGGSYEQYF
>TRBJ2-3|.|.|TRBV24-1
TGTGCCACCAGTGATTTTCGGCAGGGAAGAGATACGCAGTATTTT
CATSDFRQGRDTQYF
>TRBJ1-6|.|TRBD1|TRBV6-5
TGTGCCAGCACCGGACAGGGAGATTCACCCCTCCACTTT
CASTGQGDSPLHF
>TRBJ1-4|few|TRBD1|TRBV7-9
TGTGCCAGCAGCTACACGACAGGGGGGCGTGAAAAACTGTTTTTT
CASSYTTGGREKLFF
>TRBJ2-2|.|.|TRBV6-5
TGTGCCAGCAGTTACTCGCCTAGCGCCCGGGAGCTGTTTTTT
CASSYSPSARELFF
>TRBJ1-1|.|TRBD1|TRBV7-3
TGTGCCAGCAGCCCGACAGGGCGGAACACTGAAGCTTTCTTT
CASSPTGRNTEAFF
>TRBJ2-5|.|TRBD2|TRBV7-6
TGTGCCAGCAGCTTACCTGGCGGGAGCCAAGAGACCCAGTACTTC
CASSLPGGSQETQYF
>TRBJ2-5|.|TRBD1|TRBV12-5
TGTGCTAGTGGTCCCCGGGACAGGGTTGGGGAGACCCAGTACTTC
CASGPRDRVGETQYF
>TRBJ2-7|.|.|TRBV1
TGCACCAGCAGCCAATATGCTAGCGGGGGCTACGAGCAGTACTTC
CTSSQYASGGYEQYF
>TRBJ2-7|once|TRBD1|TRBV6-6
TGTGCCAGCACGGGACAGGGGGCTTTACACGAGCAGTACTTC
CASTGQGALHEQYF
>TRBJ2-7|.|.|TRBV5-1
TGCGCCAGCAGCCAGATACTGGACAAAGCCTACGAGCAGTACTTC
CASSQILDKAYEQYF
>TRBJ1-4|.|TRBD1|TRBV5-4
TGTGCCAGCAGCTTACAGGGGGCAGGAGAAAAACTGTTTTTT
CASSLQGAGEKLFF
>TRBJ1-2|.|.|TRBV6-1
TGTGCCAGCAGTGAAGCCCCCGGGACAAAATATGGCTACACCTTC
CASSEAPGTKYGYTF
>TRBJ2-1|.|.|TRBV28
TGTGCCAGCACCCGGGGGACAGTCCAGTCTTACAATGAGCAGTTCTTC
CASTRGTVQSYNEQFF
>TRBJ2-1|.|TRBD1|TRBV7-9
TGTGCCAGCAGTACCCGGGACAGGGCGAATGAGCAGTTCTTC
CASSTRDRANEQFF
>TRBJ1-1|.|.|TRBV7-2
TGTGCCAGCAGCGCCGACGGGGTCACTGAAGCTTTCTTT
CASSADGVTEAFF
>TRBJ2-1|.|TRBD2|TRBV4-2
TGTGCCAGCAGCCCCGCGGCTAGCGGATCCTACAATGAGCAGTTCTTC
CASSPAASGSYNEQFF
>TRBJ2-3|.|.|TRBV9
TGTGCCAGCAGCGTCAGGGGTATCCCCCCAGATACGCAGTATTTT
CASSVRGIPPDTQYF
>TRBJ1-2|.|TRBD1|TRBV28
TGTGCCAGCAGCCGGACAGGGAACTATGGCTACACCTTC
CASSRTGNYGYTF
>TRBJ2-7|.|TRBD1|TRBV7-3
TGTGCCAGCAGCAATCGACAGGGTTACGAGCAGTACTTC
CASSNRQGYEQYF
>TRBJ2-7|once|.|TRBV9
TGTGCCAGCAGCGTAGTAGGAGAGGCAGGGCCCTACGAGCAGTACTTC
CASSVVGEAGPYEQYF
>TRBJ1-1|.|.|TRBV12-3/TRBV12-4
TGTGCCAGCACCCAGTCAGGGAACACTGAAGCTTTCTTT
CASTQSGNTEAFF
>TRBJ2-7|.|.|TRBV7-2
TGTGCCAGCAGCACCTTAGGGGCAGCGGGTGGCTACGAGCAGTACTTC
CASSTLGAAGGYEQYF
>TRBJ2-3|.|TRBD2|TRBV27
TGTGCCAGCGGCCCACTAGCGGGGAGGACAGATACGCAGTATTTT
CASGPLAGRTDTQYF
>TRBJ1-2|.|.|TRBV25-1
TGTGCCAGCAGTGAATACCGGACTGGAGGCTACACCTTC
CASSEYRTGGYTF
>TRBJ2-1|.|.|TRBV7-6
TGTGCCAGCAGCTTAGCAGGACAGGCGGGATGGAATGAGCAGTTCTTC
CASSLAGQAGWNEQFF
>TRBJ2-2|.|TRBD1|TRBV6-6
TGTGCCAGCAGTTCGACAGGGGGTGCGAACACCGGGGAGCTGTTTTTT
CASSSTGGANTGELFF
>TRBJ1-4|.|.|TRBV11-1
TGTGCCAGCAGCTTAGCGACAGGCGGAGCCGGAAAACTGTTTTTT
CASSLATGGAGKLFF
>TRBJ1-1|once|.|TRBV27
TGTGCCAGCGTCAGTGGGCGGGACGACGACACTGAAGCTTTCTTT
CASVSGRDDDTEAFF
>TRBJ1-2|.|TRBD1|TRBV28
TGTGCCAGCAGCGGACAGGTCTATGGCTACACCTTC
CASSGQVYGYTF
>TRBJ1-3|.|.|TRBV28
TGTGCCAGCAGGACGGACATGGAACTCTCTGGAAACACCATATATTTT
CASRTDMELSGNTIYF
>TRBJ1-2|.|TRBD1|TRBV14
TGTGCCAGCAGCCACGGATCGACAGGGGGTGGCTACACCTTC
CASSHGSTGGGYTF
>TRBJ1-1|few|.|TRBV3-1/TRBV3-2
TGTGCCAGCAGCCATTCGGGACAATTGAACACTGAAGCTTTCTTT
CASSHSGQLNTEAFF
>TRBJ2-5|.|TRBD2|TRBV19
TGTGCCAGTAGTACTCCAGGGACTATGGGGGAGACCCAGTACTTC
CASSTPGTMGETQYF
>TRBJ1-2|.|.|TRBV3-1/TRBV3-2
TGTGCCAGCAGCCGAGTGGATGGCTACACCTTC
CASSRVDGYTF
>TRBJ2-1|.|TRBD1|TRBV20-1
TGCAGTGCTGGTGGGACAGGTAACTCCTACAATGAGCAGTTCTTC
CSAGGTGNSYNEQFF
>TRBJ1-4|.|TRBD1|TRBV9
TGTGCCAGCAGCCCAGACAGGGGACGCGAAAAACTGTTTTTT
CASSPDRGREKLFF
>TRBJ1-2|.|TRBD1|TRBV18
TGTGCCAGCTCACCATCTGGGACAGGGGGCAACACCTTC
CASSPSGTGGNTF
>TRBJ2-7|few|TRBD1|TRBV28
TGTGCCAGCAGTTCTCCCGGGACAGGGTTGGACGAGCAGTACTTC
CASSSPGTGLDEQYF
>TRBJ2-6|.|TRBD1|TRBV18
TGTGCCAGCTCACGAGGGACAGGGGGATCTGGGGCCAACGTCCTGACTTTC
CASSRGTGGSGANVLTF
>TRBJ1-2|once|.|TRBV4-2
TGTGCCAGCAGCCACCCCGACAGAAACTATGGCTACACCTTC
CASSHPDRNYGYTF
>TRBJ1-1|few|TRBD1|TRBV6-5
TGTGCCAGCAGTTACTCCCGGACAGGGGACACTGAAGCTTTCTTT
CASSYSRTGDTEAFF
>TRBJ1-3|.|.|TRBV12-3/TRBV12-4
TGTGCCAGCAATGAGGGATCTGGAAACACCATATATTTT
CASNEGSGNTIYF
>TRBJ1-1|.|.|TRBV5-7
TGTGCCAGCAGCTTCAGACACAGCAACACTGAAGCTTTCTTT
CASSFRHSNTEAFF
>TRBJ2-7|.|TRBD2|TRBV3-1/TRBV3-2
TGTGCCAGCAGCGACAAGGGAGTTAGCGGGGACTACGAGCAGTACTTC
CASSDKGVSGDYEQYF
>TRBJ2-1|once|TRBD2|TRBV4-3
TGCGCCAGCAGCCAAGCTAGCGGGGGGGCCTACAATGAGCAGTTCTTC
CASSQASGGAYNEQFF
>TRBJ1-1|few|.|TRBV18
TGTGCCAGCTCACCACAGGAGGGGATAGACACTGAAGCTTTCTTT
CASSPQEGIDTEAFF
>TRBJ2-5|.|.|TRBV5-4
TGTGCCAGCAGCCCTACAGGGAATCGAGAGACCCAGTACTTC
CASSPTGNRETQYF
>TRBJ2-7|.|.|TRBV3-1/TRBV3-2
TGTGCCAGCAGCCAAGGTATCAGGCGTAGGGAGCAGTACTTC
CASSQGIRRREQYF